A selection of T cell receptor beta chains follows, all from one sample in a study of cytomegalovirus exposure and HLA in healthy donors. Clones were read by immunoSEQ multiplex PCR, and TCRdb kept only the in-frame ones, dropping some. This sample carries about 160,000 clones, around 84% of them seen once, and the ten largest clones take 1%. The sequenced sample was PBMCs. The receptors shown here come from a boy aged 2 to 10 in good health and CMV-seronegative. The CDR3 runs from the conserved cysteine through the conserved F or W. A D gene is named only where the DNA matches it firmly. Size tells how often a clone was seen (once, few, many) or the class of an expanded clone, and some rows leave it out.

CDR3aa: CASSLLLSEEKLFF; CDR3nt: TGCGCCAGCAGCCTTCTCTTGTCCGAGGAAAAACTGTTTTTT; d_gene: -; abundance: -; v_gene: TRBV4-1; j_gene: TRBJ1-4
CDR3aa: CASSLRQGPGYEQYF; CDR3nt: TGTGCCAGCTCGCTCCGACAGGGCCCGGGATACGAGCAGTACTTC; d_gene: TRBD1; abundance: -; v_gene: TRBV18; j_gene: TRBJ2-7
CDR3aa: CASSQSLAGFYNEQFF; CDR3nt: TGTGCCAGCAGCCAATCCCTAGCGGGATTCTACAATGAGCAGTTCTTC; d_gene: TRBD2; abundance: -; v_gene: TRBV16; j_gene: TRBJ2-1
CDR3aa: CASTPGTVPTGELFF; CDR3nt: TGCGCCAGCACCCCCGGGACAGTGCCAACCGGGGAGCTGTTTTTT; d_gene: TRBD1; abundance: -; v_gene: TRBV10-2; j_gene: TRBJ2-2
CDR3aa: CASSRDRDEKLFF; CDR3nt: TGTGCCAGCAGCCGGGACAGGGATGAAAAACTGTTTTTT; d_gene: TRBD1; abundance: -; v_gene: TRBV6-5; j_gene: TRBJ1-4
CDR3aa: CASSALGQGINYGYTF; CDR3nt: TGTGCCAGCAGCGCCCTAGGACAGGGAATAAACTATGGCTACACCTTC; d_gene: TRBD1; abundance: -; v_gene: TRBV9; j_gene: TRBJ1-2
CDR3aa: CASSEPWWRGADNQPQHF; CDR3nt: TGCGCCAGCAGTGAGCCCTGGTGGAGGGGAGCGGACAATCAGCCCCAGCATTTT; d_gene: -; abundance: -; v_gene: TRBV10-2; j_gene: TRBJ1-5
CDR3aa: CASRKPGRQETQYF; CDR3nt: TGTGCCAGCAGAAAACCGGGGAGACAAGAGACCCAGTACTTC; d_gene: -; abundance: -; v_gene: TRBV6-1; j_gene: TRBJ2-5
CDR3aa: CASSLVAGASWEQFF; CDR3nt: TGTGCCAGCAGCTTAGTAGCGGGGGCCTCATGGGAGCAGTTCTTC; d_gene: TRBD2; abundance: -; v_gene: TRBV7-8; j_gene: TRBJ2-1
CDR3aa: CASSERGLDTGELFF; CDR3nt: TGTGCCAGCAGTGAAAGGGGACTAGACACCGGGGAGCTGTTTTTT; d_gene: TRBD2; abundance: few; v_gene: TRBV2; j_gene: TRBJ2-2
CDR3aa: CASRGGTTYEQYF; CDR3nt: TGTGCCAGCAGGGGGGGGACAACCTACGAGCAGTACTTC; d_gene: -; abundance: -; v_gene: TRBV27; j_gene: TRBJ2-7
CDR3aa: CASSKRSAGYQPQHF; CDR3nt: TGTGCCAGCAGCAAAAGATCGGCAGGGTATCAGCCCCAGCATTTT; d_gene: -; abundance: -; v_gene: TRBV21-1; j_gene: TRBJ1-5
CDR3aa: CAWSTTGTNEQYF; CDR3nt: TGTGCCTGGAGTACGACAGGGACGAACGAGCAGTACTTC; d_gene: TRBD1; abundance: -; v_gene: TRBV30; j_gene: TRBJ2-7
CDR3aa: CASSPMGAASGNTIYF; CDR3nt: TGCGCCAGCAGCCCCATGGGGGCAGCCTCTGGAAACACCATATATTTT; d_gene: -; abundance: -; v_gene: TRBV4-1; j_gene: TRBJ1-3
CDR3aa: CASSPGHLYGYTF; CDR3nt: TGTGCCAGCAGTCCGGGACACCTCTATGGCTACACCTTC; d_gene: -; abundance: -; v_gene: TRBV27; j_gene: TRBJ1-2
CDR3aa: CATSYFSGSEKNIQYF; CDR3nt: TGTGCCACCAGCTACTTTAGCGGGAGCGAGAAAAACATTCAGTACTTC; d_gene: TRBD2; abundance: few; v_gene: TRBV15; j_gene: TRBJ2-4